The TCR beta chain under discussion was sequenced for a study of T cells in tuberculosis. Each clinical donor contributed on average around 100,000 T cells from unsorted cryopreserved PBMC. Assay: immunoSEQ multiplex PCR; the TCRdb copy retains only in-frame clones and omits some. The sample lists approximately 35,000 clones, 95% to 97% occurring once. Germline V gene data show CDR1 as LNHNV and CDR2 as YYDKDF (reference sequence). V was clipped by 0 bases and J by 6 bases, with 6 bases between them. The CDR3 has 13 amino acids. V is TRBV15 and J is TRBJ1-5, with unresolved D. The origin of this receptor is a donor between 10 and 29 years old with latent tuberculosis or without tuberculosis infection. Sequencing was carried out using PBMCs. CDR3 loop: CATSRDRSQPQHF. CDR3 nucleotide sequence: TGTGCCACCAGCAGAGATAGGAGTCAGCCCCAGCATTTT.